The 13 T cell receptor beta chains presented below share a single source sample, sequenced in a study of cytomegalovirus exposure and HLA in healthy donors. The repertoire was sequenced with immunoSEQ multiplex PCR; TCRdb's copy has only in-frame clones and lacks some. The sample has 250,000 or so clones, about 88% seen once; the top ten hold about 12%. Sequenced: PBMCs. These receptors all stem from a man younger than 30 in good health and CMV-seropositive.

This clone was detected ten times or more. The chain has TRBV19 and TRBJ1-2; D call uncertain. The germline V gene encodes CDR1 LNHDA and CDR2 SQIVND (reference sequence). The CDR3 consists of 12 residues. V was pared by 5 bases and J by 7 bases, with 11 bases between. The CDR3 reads CASSQDGRGYTF. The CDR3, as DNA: TGTGCCAGTAGTCAGGACGGGCGTGGCTACACCTTC.

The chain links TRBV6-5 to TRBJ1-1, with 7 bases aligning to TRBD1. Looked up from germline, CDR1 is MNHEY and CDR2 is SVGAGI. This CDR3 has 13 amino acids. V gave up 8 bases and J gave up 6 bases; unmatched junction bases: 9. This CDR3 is CASGYRGGSEAFF. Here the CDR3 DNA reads TGTGCCAGCGGATACAGAGGGGGCTCTGAAGCTTTCTTT.

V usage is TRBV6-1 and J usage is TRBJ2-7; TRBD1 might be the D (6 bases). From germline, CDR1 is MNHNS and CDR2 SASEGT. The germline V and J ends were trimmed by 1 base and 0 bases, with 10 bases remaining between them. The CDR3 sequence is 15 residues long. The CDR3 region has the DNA TGTGCCAGCAGTGAAGGACAGGAGAGCTCCTACGAGCAGTACTTC. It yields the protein CASSEGQESSYEQYF.

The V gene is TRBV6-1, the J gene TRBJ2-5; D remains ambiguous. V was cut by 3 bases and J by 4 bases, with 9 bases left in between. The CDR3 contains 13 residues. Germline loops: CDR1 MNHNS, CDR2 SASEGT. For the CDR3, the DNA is TGTGCCAGCAGTGAGTTTCACCCAGAGACCCAGTACTTC. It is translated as CASSEFHPETQYF.

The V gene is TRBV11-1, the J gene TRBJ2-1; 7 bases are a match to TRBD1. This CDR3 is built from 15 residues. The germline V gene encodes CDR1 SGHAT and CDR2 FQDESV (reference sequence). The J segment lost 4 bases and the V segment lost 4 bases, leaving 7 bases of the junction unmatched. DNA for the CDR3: TGTGCCAGCAGCTCCTTGGACAGGCTTTACAATGAGCAGTTCTTC. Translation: CASSSLDRLYNEQFF. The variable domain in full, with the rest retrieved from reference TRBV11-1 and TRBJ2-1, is EAEVAQSPRYKITEKSQAVAFWCDPISGHATLYWYRQILGQGPELLVQFQDESVVDDSQLPKDRFSAERLKGVDSTLKIQPAELGDSAMYLCASSSLDRLYNEQFFGPGTRLTVL.

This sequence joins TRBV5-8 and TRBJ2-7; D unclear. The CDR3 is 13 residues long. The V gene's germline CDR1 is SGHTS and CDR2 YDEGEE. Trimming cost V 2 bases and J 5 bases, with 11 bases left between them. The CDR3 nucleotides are TGTGCCAGCAGCTTTCAGTTATCTCACGAGCAGTACTTC. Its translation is CASSFQLSHEQYF.

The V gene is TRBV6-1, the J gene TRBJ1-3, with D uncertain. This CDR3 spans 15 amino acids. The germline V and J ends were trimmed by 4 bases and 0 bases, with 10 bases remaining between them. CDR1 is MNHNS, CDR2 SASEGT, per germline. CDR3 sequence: CASSVPGTSGNTIYF. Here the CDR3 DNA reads TGTGCCAGCAGTGTTCCGGGCACCTCTGGAAACACCATATATTTT.

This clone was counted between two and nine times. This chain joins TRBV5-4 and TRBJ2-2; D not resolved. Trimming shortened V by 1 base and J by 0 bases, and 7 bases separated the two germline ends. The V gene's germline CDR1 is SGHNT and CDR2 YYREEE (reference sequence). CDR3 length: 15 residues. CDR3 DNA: TGTGCCAGCAGCTTGACAAGATCGAACACCGGGGAGCTGTTTTTT. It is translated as CASSLTRSNTGELFF. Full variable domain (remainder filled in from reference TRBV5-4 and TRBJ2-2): ETGVTQSPTHLIKTRGQQVTLRCSSQSGHNTVSWYQQALGQGPQFIFQYYREEENGRGNFPPRFSGLQFPNYSSELNVNALELDDSALYLCASSLTRSNTGELFFGEGSRLTVL.

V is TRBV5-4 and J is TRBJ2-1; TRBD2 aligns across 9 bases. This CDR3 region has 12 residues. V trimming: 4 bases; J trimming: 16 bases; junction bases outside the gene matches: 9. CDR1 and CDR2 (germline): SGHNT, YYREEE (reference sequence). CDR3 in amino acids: CASSPLAGAVFF. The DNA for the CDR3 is TGTGCCAGCAGCCCACTAGCGGGCGCCGTATTCTTC.

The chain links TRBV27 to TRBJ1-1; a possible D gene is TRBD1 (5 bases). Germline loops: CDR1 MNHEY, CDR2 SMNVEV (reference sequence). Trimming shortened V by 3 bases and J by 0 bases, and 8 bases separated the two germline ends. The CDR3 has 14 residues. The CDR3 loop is CASSFGGLNTEAFF. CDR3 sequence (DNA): TGTGCCAGCAGTTTCGGGGGATTGAACACTGAAGCTTTCTTT.

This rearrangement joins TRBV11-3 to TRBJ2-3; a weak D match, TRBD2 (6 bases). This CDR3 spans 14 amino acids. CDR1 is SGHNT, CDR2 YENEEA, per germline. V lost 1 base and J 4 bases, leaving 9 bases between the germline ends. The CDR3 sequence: CASSLGGEADTQYF. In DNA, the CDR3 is TGTGCCAGCAGCTTAGGCGGGGAGGCAGATACGCAGTATTTT.

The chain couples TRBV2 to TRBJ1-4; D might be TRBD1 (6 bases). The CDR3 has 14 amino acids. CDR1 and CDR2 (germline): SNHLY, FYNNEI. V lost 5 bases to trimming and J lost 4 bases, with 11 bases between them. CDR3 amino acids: CASSWTVLNEKLFF. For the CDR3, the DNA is TGTGCCAGCAGTTGGACAGTCCTTAATGAAAAACTGTTTTTT. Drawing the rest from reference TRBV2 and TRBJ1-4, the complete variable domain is EPEVTQTPSHQVTQMGQEVILRCVPISNHLYFYWYRQILGQKVEFLVSFYNNEISEKSEIFDDQFSVERPDGSNFTLKIRSTKLEDSAMYFCASSWTVLNEKLFFGSGTQLSVL.

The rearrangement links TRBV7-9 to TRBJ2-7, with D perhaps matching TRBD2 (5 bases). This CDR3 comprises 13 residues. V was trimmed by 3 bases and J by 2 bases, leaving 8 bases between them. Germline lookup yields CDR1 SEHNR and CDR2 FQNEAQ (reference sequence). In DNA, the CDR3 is TGTGCCAGCAGCTTTAGCGCGGCCTACGAGCAGTACTTC. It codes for CASSFSAAYEQYF.